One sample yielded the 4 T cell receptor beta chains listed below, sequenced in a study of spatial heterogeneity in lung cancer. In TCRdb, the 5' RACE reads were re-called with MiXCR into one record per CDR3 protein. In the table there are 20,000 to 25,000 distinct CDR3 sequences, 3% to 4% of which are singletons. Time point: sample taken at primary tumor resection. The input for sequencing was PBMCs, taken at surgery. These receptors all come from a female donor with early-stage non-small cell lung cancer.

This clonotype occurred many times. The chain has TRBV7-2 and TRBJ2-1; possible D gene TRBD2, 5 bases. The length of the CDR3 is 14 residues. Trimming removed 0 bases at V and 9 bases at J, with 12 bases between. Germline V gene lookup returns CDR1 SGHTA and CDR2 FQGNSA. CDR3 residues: CASSLAVGGGEQFF. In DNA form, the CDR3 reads TGTGCCAGCAGCTTAGCGGTCGGAGGAGGTGAGCAGTTCTTC.

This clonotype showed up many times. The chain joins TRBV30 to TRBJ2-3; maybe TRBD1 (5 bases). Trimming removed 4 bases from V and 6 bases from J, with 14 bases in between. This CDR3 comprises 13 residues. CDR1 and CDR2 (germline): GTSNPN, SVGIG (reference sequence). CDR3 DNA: TGTGCCTGGACCCGGACACGTCGGGATACGCAGTATTTT. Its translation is CAWTRTRRDTQYF.

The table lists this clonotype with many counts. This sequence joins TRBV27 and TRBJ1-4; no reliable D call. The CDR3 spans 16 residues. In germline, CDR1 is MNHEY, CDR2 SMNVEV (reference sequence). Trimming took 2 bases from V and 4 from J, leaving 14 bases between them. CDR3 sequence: CASSLDGRRGNEKLFF. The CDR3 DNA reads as TGTGCCAGCAGTTTAGATGGGCGTCGAGGTAATGAAAAACTGTTTTTT.

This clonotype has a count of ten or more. CDR3 nucleotides: TGTGCCAGCAGTGACGGGGTAAGGGGTGCAGATACGCAGTATTTT. It encodes CASSDGVRGADTQYF. The chain uses TRBV6-4 and TRBJ2-3; tentative D call: TRBD1 (5 bases). Germline V gene lookup returns CDR1 MRHNA and CDR2 SNTAGT. There are 15 residues in the CDR3. Trimming removed 2 bases from V and 4 bases from J, with 13 bases in between.